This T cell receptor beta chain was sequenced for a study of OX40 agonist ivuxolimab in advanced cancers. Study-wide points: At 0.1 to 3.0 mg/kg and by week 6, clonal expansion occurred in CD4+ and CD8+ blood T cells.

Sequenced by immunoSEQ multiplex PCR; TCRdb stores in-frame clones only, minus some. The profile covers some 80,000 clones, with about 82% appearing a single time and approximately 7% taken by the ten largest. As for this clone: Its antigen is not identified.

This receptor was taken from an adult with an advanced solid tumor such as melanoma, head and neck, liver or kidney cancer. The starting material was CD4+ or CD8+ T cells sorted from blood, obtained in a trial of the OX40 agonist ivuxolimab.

The CDR3 DNA is TGTGCCAGCAGTCCGGGACAGGGGAACACTGAAGCTTTCTTT. Translation gives CASSPGQGNTEAFF. This sequence joins TRBV6-4 and TRBJ1-1, with 9 bases matching TRBD1. Per germline, CDR1 MRHNA and CDR2 SNTAGT. The CDR3 length is 14 residues. The V segment lost 5 bases and the J segment 1 base; nucleotides outside the gene matches: 2.